This T cell receptor beta chain was documented in a study of T cells after yellow fever vaccination. The V gene's germline CDR1 is SGHTA and CDR2 FQGNSA. Trimming removed 3 bases from V and 6 bases from J; junction bases left unmatched: 15. The CDR3 totals 17 residues. TCRdb re-derived calls from the 5' RACE reads in MiXCR, one entry per CDR3 protein. The table includes under 400,000 distinct CDR3 sequences, more than 9% detected once. Turning to this clonotype: Its antigen is unknown.

Study-wide results and limits: The booster response re-showed most primary clones: roughly 97% CD4, over 80% CD8. Abundant contaminating clonotypes from the bulk population could appear in FACS-sorted repertoires.

Source: PBMCs, taken on the day of the first yellow fever vaccination. The chain couples TRBV7-2 to TRBJ2-3, with TRBD2 matching over 7 bases. The source of this sequence is a man between 18 and 29 years old who received the YFV17D yellow fever vaccine. The CDR3 DNA sequence: TGTGCCAGCAGCTTTTCAGCGGGAATTGAGCGTCGGGATACGCAGTATTTT. It translates to CASSFSAGIERRDTQYF.